A selection of T cell receptor beta chains follows, all from one sample in a study of blood T cell repertoires in COVID-19. Assay: immunoSEQ multiplex PCR; the TCRdb copy retains only in-frame clones and omits some. The sample has fewer than 20,000 clones, 89% seen once. Source material: peripheral blood. The receptors stem from a man of 80 years or more with acute or convalescent COVID-19. The CDR3 runs from the conserved cysteine through the conserved F or W. A D gene is named only where the DNA matches it firmly. Clone size is shown for a subset of rows, as once, few, many or a class of expanded clone.

clone_size d_call j_call v_call cdr3_aa cdr3_nt
- TRBD1 TRBJ1-1 TRBV19 CASSMTGGTEAFF TGTGCCAGTAGTATGACAGGGGGCACTGAAGCTTTCTTT
- TRBD1 TRBJ1-5 TRBV2 CASSSQGGNQPQHF TGTGCCAGCAGTTCACAGGGGGGCAATCAGCCCCAGCATTTT
- TRBD1 TRBJ2-7 TRBV6-5 CASFRTGTGGIEQYF TGTGCCAGCTTTCGAACCGGGACAGGGGGCATCGAGCAGTACTTC
once - TRBJ2-1 TRBV5-1 CASSLDQGAYNEQFF TGCGCCAGCAGCTTGGATCAGGGTGCCTACAATGAGCAGTTCTTC
- TRBD1 TRBJ1-5 TRBV2 CASSPGQGGGNQPQHF TGTGCCAGCAGTCCCGGACAGGGAGGCGGCAATCAGCCCCAGCATTTT
few - TRBJ2-7 TRBV7-9 CASSLGGLYEQYF TGTGCCAGCAGCTTGGGGGGGCTCTACGAGCAGTACTTC
- - TRBJ2-3 TRBV19 CASRQLPTDTQYF TGTGCCAGTAGACAGCTCCCCACAGATACGCAGTATTTT
- - TRBJ2-2 TRBV3-1/TRBV3-2 CASSQKGITGELFF TGTGCCAGCAGCCAGAAGGGGATCACCGGGGAGCTGTTTTTT
- - TRBJ2-3 TRBV6-2/TRBV6-3 CASSRQGTDTQYF TGTGCCAGCAGCAGACAGGGCACAGATACGCAGTATTTT
- - TRBJ1-1 TRBV10-2 CASSPDQGNTEAFF TGCGCCAGCAGCCCCGATCAGGGGAACACTGAAGCTTTCTTT
once - TRBJ2-7 TRBV25-1 CASSVGGYEQYF TGTGCCAGCAGTGTAGGGGGCTACGAGCAGTACTTC
- TRBD1 TRBJ1-6 TRBV19 CASSIEKGTANHSPLHF TGTGCCAGTAGTATAGAGAAAGGGACAGCTAATCATTCACCCCTCCACTTT
- - TRBJ1-5 TRBV19 CASSISGFYQPQHF TGTGCCAGTAGTATTTCAGGGTTCTATCAGCCCCAGCATTTT
- TRBD1 TRBJ2-7 TRBV11-2 CASSLYGGQGYEQYF TGTGCCAGCAGCTTATACGGGGGACAGGGCTACGAGCAGTACTTC
once TRBD1 TRBJ1-4 TRBV7-4 CASSSLGQGNEKLFF TGTGCCAGCAGCTCCCTCGGACAGGGAAATGAAAAACTGTTTTTT
- - TRBJ2-5 TRBV2 CASSSGRRSGETQYF TGTGCCAGCAGTTCTGGGCGGCGATCAGGGGAGACCCAGTACTTC
- TRBD2 TRBJ2-7 TRBV6-1 CASSEAAGGPKSEQYF TGTGCCAGCAGTGAGGCGGCGGGGGGGCCGAAGAGCGAGCAGTACTTC
- TRBD2 TRBJ2-1 TRBV7-9 CASSLSVGRDEQFF TGTGCCAGCAGCCTAAGTGTAGGGAGGGATGAGCAGTTCTTC
- - TRBJ1-1 TRBV18 CASSPSGQFTEAFF TGTGCCAGCTCACCTAGTGGACAGTTCACTGAAGCTTTCTTT
- - TRBJ1-1 TRBV30 CAGGAVNTEAFF TGTGCCGGGGGGGCAGTGAACACTGAAGCTTTCTTT
- TRBD2 TRBJ2-7 TRBV6-2/TRBV6-3 CASSYSDSGDYEQYF TGTGCCAGCAGTTACTCGGATAGCGGGGACTACGAGCAGTACTTC
- TRBD2 TRBJ2-3 TRBV13 CASSLGRAGGRTDTQYF TGTGCCAGCAGCTTAGGCCGAGCGGGGGGCCGCACAGATACGCAGTATTTT
- - TRBJ1-6 TRBV5-5 CASSLESSYNSPLHF TGTGCCAGCAGCTTGGAGAGCTCCTATAATTCACCCCTCCACTTT
- - TRBJ1-2 TRBV15 CATSRAANYGYTF TGTGCCACCAGCAGAGCTGCTAACTATGGCTACACCTTC
- TRBD2 TRBJ2-3 TRBV5-1 CASSLVASGGADTQYF TGCGCCAGCAGCTTGGTGGCTAGCGGGGGGGCCGATACGCAGTATTTT
- - TRBJ1-1 TRBV11-1 CASSPQINTEAFF TGTGCCAGCAGCCCTCAGATTAACACTGAAGCTTTCTTT
few - TRBJ1-1 TRBV19 CASSNHRDTEAFF TGTGCCAGTAGTAACCACAGGGACACTGAAGCTTTCTTT
- TRBD1 TRBJ2-7 TRBV7-9 CASSAQDREQYF TGTGCCAGCAGCGCGCAGGACAGGGAGCAGTACTTC